This TCR beta chain is drawn from a study of CD8 T cells in Susac syndrome. With random hexamers, roughly 0.5 to 1 ug RNA was reverse transcribed. MiXCR was run by TCRdb on the immunoSEQ multiplex PCR reads, yielding one entry per CDR3 protein. Here the sample spans some 150,000 distinct CDR3 sequences, about 95% being singletons. Germline V gene lookup returns CDR1 MDHEN and CDR2 SYDVKM. V dropped 5 bases and J dropped 0; count of bases not matched to a gene: 12. The CDR3 has 19 amino acids. The chain carries TRBV28 and TRBJ2-4; 11 bases fit TRBD2. This TCR was sampled from a human donor with Susac syndrome. The source material was CD4+ T cells from PBMCs. The CDR3 region has the DNA TGTGCCAGCAGTCCTACTAGCGGGGGATACGAACTAGCCAAAAACATTCAGTACTTC. Amino acid sequence: CASSPTSGGYELAKNIQYF.